A single sample gave rise to the 10 T cell receptor beta chains below, sequenced in a study of blood T cell repertoires in COVID-19. TCRdb keeps only in-frame clones here, not all; method: immunoSEQ multiplex PCR. The data contain approximately 190,000 clones, under 90% of them singletons. Material for sequencing was peripheral blood. Every receptor here comes from a human donor in a cohort sampled during active COVID-19.

This clone showed up just a few times. The gene calls are TRBV7-6 and TRBJ2-5; D may be TRBD1 (6 bases). The germline CDR1 and CDR2 sequences are SGHVS and FNYEAQ. This CDR3 has 15 residues. Deletions cut 5 bases from V and 5 bases from J, with 18 bases between. The CDR3 DNA reads as TGTGCCAGCAGCCCTGTTGGGGGCCAGGGGGAGACCCAGTACTTC. Translated, it gives CASSPVGGQGETQYF.

The J gene is TRBJ1-2, the V gene TRBV18; D is possibly TRBD1 (5 bases). Deletions cut 0 bases from V and 6 bases from J, with 11 bases between. The CDR3 sequence is 14 residues long. From germline, CDR1 is KGHSH and CDR2 LQKENI. In DNA, the CDR3 is TGTGCCAGCTCACCACCCAACCAGGGAAATGGCTACACCTTC. This sequence encodes CASSPPNQGNGYTF. Full variable domain (outside the CDR3, taken from reference TRBV18 and TRBJ1-2): NAGVMQNPRHLVRRRGQEARLRCSPMKGHSHVYWYRQLPEEGLKFMVYLQKENIIDESGMPKERFSAEFPKEGPSILRIQQVVRGDSAAYFCASSPPNQGNGYTFGSGTRLTVV.

This chain links TRBV6-1 with TRBJ2-5; D ambiguous. Germline V gene lookup returns CDR1 MNHNS and CDR2 SASEGT. The V gene lost 3 bases and the J gene lost 7 bases, with 18 bases spanning the gap. The length of the CDR3 is 15 residues. CDR3 region: CASSDPPGFVLTQYF. The DNA for the CDR3 is TGTGCCAGCAGTGATCCACCCGGGTTTGTGTTGACCCAGTACTTC.

Of note for this clone: The sample contains more than one DNA sequence encoding this CDR3. The V call is TRBV5-4, the J call TRBJ2-7; 7 positions agree with TRBD2. The CDR3 is made up of 15 amino acids. Trimming took 0 bases from V and 2 from J; bases not matched to a gene: 5. CDR1 SGHNT and CDR2 YYREEE come from the germline V gene (reference sequence). CDR3 protein: CASSLDGGGTYEQYF. The CDR3 DNA is TGTGCCAGCAGCTTGGATGGGGGGGGAACCTACGAGCAGTACTTC.

The J gene is TRBJ1-1, the V gene TRBV12-3 or TRBV12-4; D is unclear. V lost 6 bases and J 2 bases, leaving 10 bases between the germline ends. CDR3 length: 13 residues. DNA of the CDR3: TGTGCCAGCAGGAGAATAAAAAACACTGAAGCTTTCTTT. Translating it yields CASRRIKNTEAFF.

V is TRBV28 and J is TRBJ2-2, with a weak D call TRBD1 (5 bases). The V end was cut by 6 bases, the J end by 5 bases, with 7 bases between. This CDR3 is 12 amino acids long. Germline lookup yields CDR1 MDHEN and CDR2 SYDVKM. Written as DNA, the CDR3 is TGTGCCAGCAGCCAGGGAACCGGGGAGCTGTTTTTT. This gives the protein CASSQGTGELFF.

The V call is TRBV2, the J call TRBJ1-5; 8 bases match TRBD1. Germline V lookup: CDR1 SNHLY, CDR2 FYNNEI. The CDR3 extends over 13 amino acids. V lost 8 bases to trimming and J lost 3 bases; unmatched junction nucleotides: 3. Written as DNA, the CDR3 is TGTGCCAGCCGGACAGGGTACAATCAGCCCCAGCATTTT. This gives the protein CASRTGYNQPQHF.

This rearrangement joins TRBV6-4 to TRBJ2-7; a possible D gene is TRBD2 (6 bases). Germline lookup yields CDR1 MRHNA and CDR2 SNTAGT. V was cut by 9 bases and J by 3 bases, with 15 bases left in between. The CDR3 has 13 amino acids. The CDR3 protein is CASRLGGIYEQYV. CDR3 in DNA: TGTGCCAGTCGACTAGGAGGCATCTACGAGCAGTACGTC.

The gene calls are TRBV2 and TRBJ1-6; D is ambiguous. Germline assignment: CDR1 SNHLY and CDR2 FYNNEI. The germline V and J ends were trimmed by 5 bases and 11 bases, with 10 bases remaining between them. The CDR3 length is 12 residues. The CDR3 nucleotides read TGTGCCAGCAGTCCCGGGATTCCACCCCTCCACTTT. Translated, it gives CASSPGIPPLHF.

The rearrangement links TRBV11-2 to TRBJ1-2, with D possibly TRBD1 on 6 matching bases. V lost 3 bases to trimming and J lost 7 bases, with 15 bases between them. The CDR3 has 14 residues. Per the germline V gene, CDR1 is SGHAT and CDR2 is FQNNGV. This CDR3 is CASSFKPQGGGYTF. CDR3 nucleotides: TGTGCCAGCAGCTTCAAACCACAGGGTGGTGGCTACACCTTC. The whole variable domain, filled in from reference TRBV11-2 and TRBJ1-2, reads EAGVAQSPRYKIIEKRQSVAFWCNPISGHATLYWYQQILGQGPKLLIQFQNNGVVDDSQLPKDRFSAERLKGVDSTLKIQPAKLEDSAVYLCASSFKPQGGGYTFGSGTRLTVV.